Listed below are T cell receptor beta chains from one sample, sequenced in a study of blood T cells in healthy people across ages. TCRdb processed the 5' RACE reads anew with MiXCR; each CDR3 protein has one entry. The sample shows about 570,000 distinct CDR3 sequences, 25% to 30% of them seen only once. Source material: blood. These receptors came from a woman in her 70s in good health. Each CDR3 is given with its conserved first and last residue. D genes are given only for firm matches. Size values are once, few and many counts, or a class for expanded clones, and some rows have none.

D gene: NA
V gene: TRBV3-1
clone size: NA
J gene: TRBJ1-2
CDR3 protein: CASSQGGPYGYTF
CDR3 DNA: TGTGCCAGCAGCCAAGGGGGTCCCTATGGCTACACCTTC

D gene: TRBD2
V gene: TRBV7-2
clone size: NA
J gene: TRBJ2-3
CDR3 protein: CASSRTSGGAVDTQYF
CDR3 DNA: TGTGCCAGCAGCCGGACTAGCGGGGGGGCCGTTGATACGCAGTATTTT

D gene: TRBD1
V gene: TRBV20-1
clone size: NA
J gene: TRBJ1-5
CDR3 protein: CSARGQGARGQPQHF
CDR3 DNA: TGCAGTGCTAGAGGACAGGGGGCCCGAGGGCAGCCCCAGCATTTT

D gene: NA
V gene: TRBV27
clone size: NA
J gene: TRBJ1-2
CDR3 protein: CASSTVGGGLNYGYTF
CDR3 DNA: TGTGCCAGCAGCACAGTTGGGGGGGGCCTTAACTATGGCTACACCTTC

D gene: NA
V gene: TRBV12-3/TRBV12-4
clone size: few
J gene: TRBJ1-1
CDR3 protein: CASSSSLGRAGKNTEAFF
CDR3 DNA: TGTGCCAGCAGTTCATCCCTAGGGCGGGCAGGAAAGAACACTGAAGCTTTCTTT

D gene: TRBD2
V gene: TRBV5-1
clone size: few
J gene: TRBJ2-3
CDR3 protein: CASSVVAGVTDTQYF
CDR3 DNA: TGCGCCAGCAGCGTAGTAGCGGGGGTAACAGATACGCAGTATTTT

D gene: NA
V gene: TRBV5-1
clone size: NA
J gene: TRBJ1-1
CDR3 protein: CASSLGQINTEAFF
CDR3 DNA: TGCGCCAGCAGCTTAGGACAAATAAACACTGAAGCTTTCTTT

D gene: NA
V gene: TRBV11-3
clone size: few
J gene: TRBJ1-3
CDR3 protein: CASSLRARAKHFSGNTIYF
CDR3 DNA: TGTGCCAGCAGCCTCAGGGCCAGAGCGAAACACTTCTCTGGAAACACCATATATTTT

D gene: TRBD1
V gene: TRBV6-1
clone size: NA
J gene: TRBJ2-2
CDR3 protein: CASNEDRGNTGELFF
CDR3 DNA: TGTGCCAGCAATGAAGACAGGGGGAACACCGGGGAGCTGTTTTTT

D gene: NA
V gene: TRBV7-2
clone size: NA
J gene: TRBJ2-2
CDR3 protein: CASNLARLTGELFF
CDR3 DNA: TGTGCCAGCAACCTGGCCAGACTCACCGGGGAGCTGTTTTTT

D gene: TRBD2
V gene: TRBV29-1
clone size: few
J gene: TRBJ2-5
CDR3 protein: CSGLAHQETQYF
CDR3 DNA: TGCAGCGGACTAGCACACCAGGAGACCCAGTACTTC

D gene: NA
V gene: TRBV7-2
clone size: NA
J gene: TRBJ1-2
CDR3 protein: CASSLALAGNYGYTF
CDR3 DNA: TGTGCCAGCAGCTTAGCGCTTGCGGGGAACTATGGCTACACCTTC

D gene: NA
V gene: TRBV12-3/TRBV12-4
clone size: few
J gene: TRBJ1-6
CDR3 protein: CASSPAGQNRNSPLHF
CDR3 DNA: TGTGCCAGCAGCCCAGCCGGACAGAACCGTAATTCACCCCTCCACTTT

D gene: NA
V gene: TRBV11-1
clone size: few
J gene: TRBJ2-5
CDR3 protein: CASSLLYGTQYF
CDR3 DNA: TGTGCCAGCAGCTTACTGTATGGGACCCAGTACTTC

D gene: NA
V gene: TRBV29-1
clone size: few
J gene: TRBJ1-4
CDR3 protein: CSSRQGDGELFF
CDR3 DNA: TGCAGCTCCCGGCAGGGTGACGGCGAACTGTTTTTT

D gene: NA
V gene: TRBV28
clone size: NA
J gene: TRBJ2-7
CDR3 protein: CASSILGRTAPYEQYF
CDR3 DNA: TGTGCCAGCAGTATTCTAGGGAGGACGGCGCCCTACGAGCAGTACTTC

D gene: NA
V gene: TRBV18
clone size: few
J gene: TRBJ2-5
CDR3 protein: CASSRAGPETQYF
CDR3 DNA: TGTGCCAGCTCCCGGGCAGGTCCGGAGACCCAGTACTTC

D gene: TRBD2
V gene: TRBV9
clone size: once
J gene: TRBJ2-6
CDR3 protein: CASSVGSGGSSGANVLTF
CDR3 DNA: TGTGCCAGCAGCGTAGGGAGCGGGGGAAGCTCTGGGGCCAACGTCCTGACTTTC

D gene: NA
V gene: TRBV7-2
clone size: NA
J gene: TRBJ2-5
CDR3 protein: CASSFVSLGGGQETQYF
CDR3 DNA: TGTGCCAGCAGCTTTGTTTCCTTAGGTGGGGGACAAGAGACCCAGTACTTC

D gene: NA
V gene: TRBV7-2
clone size: few
J gene: TRBJ2-7
CDR3 protein: CASRQGRTSEQYF
CDR3 DNA: TGTGCCAGCAGGCAGGGTAGGACGTCGGAGCAGTACTTC

D gene: TRBD1
V gene: TRBV5-1
clone size: few
J gene: TRBJ2-4
CDR3 protein: CASSPQWTGKNIQYF
CDR3 DNA: TGCGCCAGCAGCCCTCAATGGACAGGAAAAAACATTCAGTACTTC

D gene: TRBD1
V gene: TRBV20-1
clone size: NA
J gene: TRBJ1-6
CDR3 protein: CSARDRPDSPLHF
CDR3 DNA: TGCAGTGCTAGGGACAGGCCAGATTCACCCCTCCACTTT

D gene: NA
V gene: TRBV7-2
clone size: NA
J gene: TRBJ2-2
CDR3 protein: CASSSHLGAGTGELFF
CDR3 DNA: TGTGCCAGCAGCTCCCATTTGGGGGCCGGAACCGGGGAGCTGTTTTTT

D gene: TRBD2
V gene: TRBV7-9
clone size: many
J gene: TRBJ2-1
CDR3 protein: CASSQLAGGPSEQFF
CDR3 DNA: TGTGCCAGCAGCCAGCTAGCGGGGGGGCCTAGTGAGCAGTTCTTC

D gene: NA
V gene: TRBV15
clone size: NA
J gene: TRBJ2-3
CDR3 protein: CATSARQTSGNTQYF
CDR3 DNA: TGCGCCACCAGCGCCCGACAGACGTCCGGAAATACGCAGTATTTT

D gene: TRBD2
V gene: TRBV20-1
clone size: NA
J gene: TRBJ2-1
CDR3 protein: CSAGTSGPNNGQFF
CDR3 DNA: TGCAGTGCTGGGACTAGCGGACCGAACAATGGGCAGTTCTTC

D gene: NA
V gene: TRBV20-1
clone size: few
J gene: TRBJ2-3
CDR3 protein: CSARDQGGQDTQYF
CDR3 DNA: TGCAGTGCTAGAGATCAGGGCGGACAAGATACGCAGTATTTT

D gene: TRBD1
V gene: TRBV10-3
clone size: NA
J gene: TRBJ1-6
CDR3 protein: CAIRGTGLDNSPLHF
CDR3 DNA: TGTGCCATCAGAGGGACAGGGTTGGATAATTCACCCCTCCACTTT

D gene: TRBD2
V gene: TRBV5-1
clone size: NA
J gene: TRBJ2-3
CDR3 protein: CASSFGTSGGMDTQYF
CDR3 DNA: TGCGCCAGCAGCTTCGGAACTAGCGGGGGGATGGATACGCAGTATTTT

D gene: NA
V gene: TRBV7-2
clone size: NA
J gene: TRBJ2-3
CDR3 protein: CAGERRVADTQYF
CDR3 DNA: TGTGCCGGGGAACGGAGGGTTGCAGATACGCAGTATTTT

D gene: NA
V gene: TRBV3-1
clone size: few
J gene: TRBJ2-3
CDR3 protein: CASSLSARDTQYF
CDR3 DNA: TGTGCCAGCAGCCTCTCGGCTAGAGATACGCAGTATTTT

D gene: NA
V gene: TRBV5-1
clone size: many
J gene: TRBJ2-1
CDR3 protein: CASSLDRDEQFF
CDR3 DNA: TGCGCCAGCAGCTTGGACAGGGATGAGCAGTTCTTC

D gene: NA
V gene: TRBV5-1
clone size: NA
J gene: TRBJ2-3
CDR3 protein: CASNPGQPSDTQYF
CDR3 DNA: TGCGCCAGCAATCCAGGGCAACCATCAGATACGCAGTATTTT

D gene: NA
V gene: TRBV7-3
clone size: NA
J gene: TRBJ2-7
CDR3 protein: CASSSSGYEQYF
CDR3 DNA: TGTGCCAGCAGTTCGTCTGGCTACGAGCAGTACTTC

D gene: TRBD1
V gene: TRBV28
clone size: NA
J gene: TRBJ2-7
CDR3 protein: CASKRGPTYEQYF
CDR3 DNA: TGTGCCAGCAAAAGGGGGCCGACCTACGAGCAGTACTTC

D gene: TRBD1
V gene: TRBV29-1
clone size: few
J gene: TRBJ2-5
CDR3 protein: CSVQPYRGLGEQYF
CDR3 DNA: TGCAGCGTTCAGCCGTACAGGGGGCTGGGAGAGCAGTACTTC

D gene: TRBD1
V gene: TRBV5-1
clone size: NA
J gene: TRBJ1-2
CDR3 protein: CASSAPGQVTYGYTF
CDR3 DNA: TGCGCCAGCAGCGCCCCGGGACAGGTGACCTATGGCTACACCTTC

D gene: NA
V gene: TRBV7-3
clone size: few
J gene: TRBJ1-2
CDR3 protein: CASSPGPDYGYTF
CDR3 DNA: TGTGCCAGCAGCCCCGGGCCTGATTATGGCTACACCTTC

D gene: NA
V gene: TRBV20-1
clone size: NA
J gene: TRBJ2-5
CDR3 protein: CSAHRTGETQYF
CDR3 DNA: TGCAGTGCCCATAGGACGGGGGAGACCCAGTACTTC

D gene: NA
V gene: TRBV6-1
clone size: few
J gene: TRBJ2-7
CDR3 protein: CASSESGAQNEQYF
CDR3 DNA: TGTGCCAGCAGTGAGTCGGGGGCGCAGAACGAGCAGTACTTC

D gene: NA
V gene: TRBV5-1
clone size: NA
J gene: TRBJ1-2
CDR3 protein: CASSHASGTYGYTF
CDR3 DNA: TGCGCCAGCAGCCATGCATCAGGAACCTATGGCTACACCTTC

D gene: TRBD1
V gene: TRBV5-5
clone size: NA
J gene: TRBJ2-7
CDR3 protein: CASSFRTGWYEQYF
CDR3 DNA: TGTGCCAGCAGCTTTCGGACAGGGTGGTACGAGCAGTACTTC

D gene: NA
V gene: TRBV5-1
clone size: many
J gene: TRBJ2-5
CDR3 protein: CASSLGQLQETQYF
CDR3 DNA: TGCGCCAGCAGCTTGGGACAGCTCCAAGAGACCCAGTACTTC

D gene: TRBD2
V gene: TRBV29-1
clone size: few
J gene: TRBJ2-1
CDR3 protein: CSVDGGGGDEQFF
CDR3 DNA: TGCAGCGTTGACGGCGGGGGAGGGGATGAGCAGTTCTTC

D gene: NA
V gene: TRBV10-3
clone size: few
J gene: TRBJ2-2
CDR3 protein: CAISAQGNTGELFF
CDR3 DNA: TGTGCCATCAGCGCTCAGGGGAACACCGGGGAGCTGTTTTTT

D gene: NA
V gene: TRBV7-2
clone size: NA
J gene: TRBJ2-1
CDR3 protein: CASSLGYFYNEQFF
CDR3 DNA: TGTGCCAGCAGCTTGGGGTACTTTTACAATGAGCAGTTCTTC

D gene: TRBD2
V gene: TRBV29-1
clone size: NA
J gene: TRBJ2-3
CDR3 protein: CSVVGTSSHTDTQYF
CDR3 DNA: TGCAGCGTTGTAGGGACTAGCAGCCACACAGATACGCAGTATTTT

D gene: TRBD1
V gene: TRBV5-1
clone size: NA
J gene: TRBJ2-7
CDR3 protein: CASSLVWDSYEQYF
CDR3 DNA: TGCGCCAGCAGCTTGGTATGGGACAGCTACGAGCAGTACTTC

D gene: TRBD2
V gene: TRBV5-1
clone size: many
J gene: TRBJ2-5
CDR3 protein: CASSLSTSGGAQETQYF
CDR3 DNA: TGCGCCAGCAGCTTATCGACTAGCGGGGGAGCTCAAGAGACCCAGTACTTC

D gene: TRBD2
V gene: TRBV5-4
clone size: few
J gene: TRBJ2-5
CDR3 protein: CASSFLAAQETQYF
CDR3 DNA: TGTGCCAGCAGCTTCCTAGCGGCCCAAGAGACCCAGTACTTC

D gene: NA
V gene: TRBV7-2
clone size: few
J gene: TRBJ2-7
CDR3 protein: CASSLPPTYEQYF
CDR3 DNA: TGTGCCAGCAGCTTACCACCAACCTACGAGCAGTACTTC